The 14 T cell receptor beta chains below come from one sample, sequenced in a study of blood T cell repertoires in COVID-19. Assay: immunoSEQ multiplex PCR; the TCRdb copy retains only in-frame clones and omits some. The sample has roughly 260,000 clones, roughly three quarters seen once. The sample was peripheral blood. The receptor source for this set is a woman aged 40 to 55 with active or convalescent COVID-19.

The rearrangement joins TRBV30 to TRBJ1-2; possible D gene TRBD1, 5 bases. The V gene lost 4 bases and the J gene lost 4 bases, with 19 bases spanning the gap. CDR3 length: 15 amino acids. Germline CDR1 GTSNPN, CDR2 SVGIG (reference sequence). As DNA, the CDR3 is TGTGCCTGGACTGTTGATGGAGGGGATGCCTATGGCTACACCTTC. Translation: CAWTVDGGDAYGYTF. Using reference TRBV30 and TRBJ1-2 for the parts outside the CDR3, the full variable domain is SQTIHQWPATLVQPVGSPLSLECTVEGTSNPNLYWYRQAAGRGLQLLFYSVGIGQISSEVPQNLSASRPQDRQFILSSKKLLLSDSGFYLCAWTVDGGDAYGYTFGSGTRLTVV.

V usage is TRBV3-1 (or the pseudogene TRBV3-2) and J usage is TRBJ1-1; 10 bases agree with TRBD1. The germline CDR1 and CDR2 sequences are LGHDT and YNNKEL (reference sequence). The CDR3 has 15 amino acids. Unmatched junction bases numbered 6, after V lost 4 bases and J lost 4 bases. CDR3 sequence: CASSPGQGNPTEAFF. DNA for the CDR3: TGTGCCAGCAGCCCGGGACAGGGGAATCCCACTGAAGCTTTCTTT.

The CDR3 coding sequence is TGTGCCAGCAGCGACAGGGGCAAAATGAACACTGAAGCTTTCTTT. Translated, it gives CASSDRGKMNTEAFF. The V gene is TRBV6-5, the J gene TRBJ1-1, with TRBD1 matching over 8 bases. The germline CDR1 and CDR2 sequences are MNHEY and SVGAGI. The V gene end was trimmed by 6 bases and the J gene end by 0 bases; junction bases not matched to a gene: 6. The CDR3 length is 15 residues.

The V and J genes are TRBV10-3 and TRBJ1-6; 9 nucleotides agree with TRBD1. Trimming removed 9 bases from V and 9 bases from J; junction bases left unmatched: 3. CDR3 length: 12 residues. Germline loops: CDR1 ENHRY, CDR2 SYGVKD. The CDR3 spells CAIQGASSPLHF. Written as DNA, the CDR3 is TGTGCCATACAGGGGGCAAGTTCACCCCTCCACTTT.

The chain recombines TRBV11-3 with TRBJ1-1; D unresolved. The V end lost 5 bases, the J end lost 1 base, and 8 bases lay between the germline ends. The CDR3 is 13 amino acids. Germline lookup yields CDR1 SGHNT and CDR2 YENEEA. CDR3 amino acids: CASSPRANTEAFF. CDR3 DNA sequence: TGTGCCAGCAGCCCGAGGGCGAACACTGAAGCTTTCTTT.

V usage is TRBV30 and J usage is TRBJ2-7; 7 bases align to TRBD1. The CDR3 has 14 residues. With 1 base clipped from V and 3 bases from J, the junction kept 6 bases outside the gene matches. CDR1 and CDR2 (germline): GTSNPN, SVGIG (reference sequence). The CDR3 loop reads CAWSATGTVYEQYF. CDR3 in DNA: TGTGCCTGGAGTGCTACCGGGACAGTCTACGAGCAGTACTTC. Full variable domain (missing parts from reference TRBV30 and TRBJ2-7): SQTIHQWPATLVQPVGSPLSLECTVEGTSNPNLYWYRQAAGRGLQLLFYSVGIGQISSEVPQNLSASRPQDRQFILSSKKLLLSDSGFYLCAWSATGTVYEQYFGPGTRLTVT.

The rearrangement uses TRBV6-5 and TRBJ1-1; TRBD1 aligns across 9 bases. The germline V gene has CDR1 MNHEY and CDR2 SVGAGI. Trimming at V came to 1 base and at J to 11 bases, leaving 8 bases not matched to a gene. This CDR3 comprises 14 residues. The chain's CDR3 is CASSYFGTGYRAFF. CDR3 coding DNA: TGTGCCAGCAGTTACTTCGGGACAGGGTATCGGGCTTTCTTT.

This clone was seen more than once but under ten times. CDR3 in amino acids: CASSLVLSTTGNTEAFF. The CDR3 DNA is TGTGCCAGCAGCTTAGTTCTAAGCACCACAGGGAACACTGAAGCTTTCTTT. The chain uses TRBV7-9 and TRBJ1-1; possibly TRBD1 for D (5 bases). CDR1 is SEHNR and CDR2 is FQNEAQ in the germline V gene (reference sequence). This CDR3 spans 17 amino acids. V was cut by 1 base and J by 1 base, with 16 bases left in between. Combining the CDR3 with reference TRBV7-9 and TRBJ1-1 gives the whole variable domain DTGVSQNPRHKITKRGQNVTFRCDPISEHNRLYWYRQTLGQGPEFLTYFQNEAQLEKSRLLSDRFSAERPKGSFSTLEIQRTEQGDSAMYLCASSLVLSTTGNTEAFFGQGTRLTVV.

This clone showed up just a few times. V gene TRBV7-9 combines with J gene TRBJ1-2; 7 bases align to TRBD1. The CDR3 spans 14 residues. J lost 4 bases, V lost 3 bases, and 5 bases had no gene match. Per germline, CDR1 SEHNR and CDR2 FQNEAQ (reference sequence). The CDR3 reads CASSFQQGSYGYTF. In DNA form, the CDR3 reads TGTGCCAGCAGCTTCCAACAGGGGAGCTATGGCTACACCTTC.

The CDR3 DNA reads TGCAGCGCGAGTGGACAGACCATGAACACTGAAGCTTTCTTT. Translating gives CSASGQTMNTEAFF. The chain combines TRBV29-1 with TRBJ1-1; D is perhaps TRBD1 (6 bases). Germline values: CDR1 SQVTM, CDR2 ANQGSEA. The CDR3 is made up of 14 amino acids. Between the trimmed V and J ends, which lost 7 bases and 0 bases, there was a span of 15 bases. Combining the CDR3 with reference TRBV29-1 and TRBJ1-1 gives the whole variable domain SAVISQKPSRDICQRGTSLTIQCQVDSQVTMMFWYRQQPGQSLTLIATANQGSEATYESGFVIDKFPISRPNLTFSTLTVSNMSPEDSSIYLCSASGQTMNTEAFFGQGTRLTVV.

The rearrangement uses TRBV28 and TRBJ1-3; D unresolved. Germline CDR1 is MDHEN and CDR2 is SYDVKM. Trimming removed 7 bases at V and 0 bases at J, with 13 bases between. This CDR3 has 15 residues. CDR3 DNA sequence: TGTGCCAGCACCAATCGCGGGAACTCTGGAAACACCATATATTTT. This translates into CASTNRGNSGNTIYF. Looking up the rest from reference TRBV28 and TRBJ1-3 gives the full variable domain: DVKVTQSSRYLVKRTGEKVFLECVQDMDHENMFWYRQDPGLGLRLIYFSYDVKMKEKGDIPEGYSVSREKKERFSLILESASTNQTSMYLCASTNRGNSGNTIYFGEGSWLTVV.

The chain carries TRBV28 and TRBJ1-2; possible D gene TRBD1, 5 bases. The germline gives CDR1 MDHEN, CDR2 SYDVKM. V gave up 3 bases and J gave up 8 bases, with 19 bases separating them. The CDR3 extends over 15 amino acids. CDR3 region: CASSFFDRVFRGYTF. DNA of the CDR3: TGTGCCAGCAGTTTCTTTGACAGAGTCTTTCGCGGCTACACCTTC.

The chain couples TRBV2 to TRBJ1-1, with TRBD1 matching 8 bases. V was pared by 5 bases and J by 2 bases, with 4 bases of the junction left unmatched. The CDR3 runs 14 residues. Germline CDR1 is SNHLY and CDR2 is FYNNEI. The chain's CDR3 is CASSWTGRNTEAFF. The CDR3 bases are TGTGCCAGCAGTTGGACAGGGCGAAACACTGAAGCTTTCTTT. Looking up the rest from reference TRBV2 and TRBJ1-1 gives the full variable domain: EPEVTQTPSHQVTQMGQEVILRCVPISNHLYFYWYRQILGQKVEFLVSFYNNEISEKSEIFDDQFSVERPDGSNFTLKIRSTKLEDSAMYFCASSWTGRNTEAFFGQGTRLTVV.

The chain carries TRBV11-2 and TRBJ2-3; 7 bases are shared with TRBD1. Germline V gives CDR1 SGHAT, CDR2 FQNNGV. This CDR3 is 14 amino acids long. V lost 6 bases, J lost 1 base, and 4 bases stayed unmatched. CDR3 residues: CASRPGQGTDTQYF. The CDR3 DNA sequence: TGTGCCAGCAGGCCCGGACAGGGCACAGATACGCAGTATTTT.